This T cell receptor beta chain was obtained from a study of blood T cell repertoires in COVID-19. About the research overall: Material from acute and convalescent COVID-19 was sourced from the United States, Italy and Spain. T cells, B-cell-depleted T cells, or PBMCs supplied cDNA or gDNA.

The sample holds one count of this clone. How the authors handled the data: For nucleated cells, counts were estimated from reference gene primer amplification. Sequencing was performed with immunoSEQ multiplex PCR; in TCRdb, only in-frame clones are kept and a portion is missing. That table supplies the V and J calls and clone size; D and trimming were determined from the DNA. Altogether tens of thousands of clones are present, more than 75% being singletons, with the ten largest covering 10% to 15%. Germline CDR1 reads LNHDA; CDR2 reads SQIVND (reference sequence). V dropped 6 bases and J dropped 5 bases, with 18 bases sitting between them. The CDR3 contains 15 residues.

The chain uses TRBV19 and TRBJ2-3, with D possibly TRBD2 on 6 matching bases. The sequence derives from a human donor in a cohort sampled during active COVID-19. Sequenced input: peripheral blood. This CDR3 reads CASSGAGSRGDTQYF. Written as DNA, the CDR3 is TGTGCCAGTAGCGGGGCGGGGAGCCGAGGAGATACGCAGTATTTT.